This T cell receptor (beta chain) derives from a study of blood T cells in healthy people across ages. About the study: T cells yielded about one barcoded beta molecule per two cells through template switching. General study results and limits: Higher diversity, along with more naive CD4+ cells, distinguished long-lived donors from aged donors.

As concerns this clonotype: The antigen remains undetermined.

Staff drew approximately 9.1 milliliters of peripheral blood from each donor. Each sample yielded at least 5.5 micrograms of PBMC total RNA. This CDR3 is 21 amino acids long. The germline V gene has CDR1 LGHDT and CDR2 YNNKEL (reference sequence). The trim removed 0 bases at V and 0 bases at J, leaving 14 bases unmatched. Through a sample-barcoded 5' primer and a J-beta primer mix, a second PCR was run for about 7 to 12 cycles. Via MiXCR, TCRdb re-called the 5' RACE reads, giving one row per CDR3 protein. The data show 1.5 million to 2 million distinct CDR3 sequences, 49% seen once. This chain connects TRBV3-1 to TRBJ2-4; TRBD2 matches 10 bases. The sample consisted of blood. This TCR came from a woman between 40 and 50 years old in good health. Here the CDR3 reads CASSQDDPAGGGLLAKNIQYF. The CDR3 DNA sequence: TGTGCCAGCAGCCAAGATGACCCAGCGGGGGGGGGATTACTAGCCAAAAACATTCAGTACTTC. The whole variable domain, remainder taken from reference TRBV3-1 and TRBJ2-4, is DTAVSQTPKYLVTQMGNDKSIKCEQNLGHDTMYWYKQDSKKFLKIMFSYNNKELIINETVPNRFSPKSPDKAHLNLHINSLELGDSAVYFCASSQDDPAGGGLLAKNIQYFGAGTRLSVL.